This T cell receptor (beta chain) was identified during a study of beta chain features in type 1 diabetes. About the study: Sorted cell examination encompassed 85 million to 140 million cells across all samples.

As every portion of the isolated RNA was reverse transcribed, the sequencing read expressed TCRB transcripts. Generated by immunoSEQ multiplex PCR, the TCRdb table keeps only in-frame clones and is missing some. The table lists about 150,000 clones, roughly a tenth of them singletons, with 0.6% to 0.8% in the top ten. Trimming took 2 bases from V and 8 from J; bases not matched to a gene: 7. This CDR3 region has 14 residues. CDR1 is WSHSY and CDR2 is SAAADI in the germline V gene. The rearrangement links TRBV10-2 to TRBJ1-2; 8 positions agree with TRBD1. What was sequenced was central memory CD4+ T cells from blood. This receptor was taken from a young man in good health. The CDR3: CASSEIQGAGGYTF. The CDR3 nucleotides read TGCGCCAGCAGTGAGATCCAGGGGGCGGGAGGCTACACCTTC.